This T cell receptor beta chain was identified in a study of shared clonotypes between healthy human individuals. About the research overall: Three plates were used per donor for CD4 naive, three for CD4 memory, two for CD8 naive and one for CD8 memory.

Here immunoSEQ multiplex PCR was the method, and the copy in TCRdb shows in-frame clones only, minus some. This table has roughly 1,000,000 clones, around three quarters appearing once. CDR3 length: 13 amino acids. Looked up from germline, CDR1 is SNHLY and CDR2 is FYNNEI. Deletions cut 4 bases from V and 5 bases from J, with 11 bases between. The sequence was obtained from a man younger than 35 in good health. Some clones in this sample may be carry-over from other donors' samples. V and J are TRBV2 and TRBJ2-5; possibly TRBD1 for D (6 bases). Sequencing was performed on memory CD4+ T cells from PBMCs. Subset of the sample: CD45RA-negative fraction. The CDR3 DNA follows: TGTGCCAGCAGTGCAAACCAGGGGGAGACCCAGTACTTC. Translating it yields CASSANQGETQYF.